This T cell receptor (beta chain) is drawn from a study of control samples from healthy donors and cancer patients. The CDR3 runs 13 residues. CDR1 and CDR2 from the germline V gene are ENHRY and SYGVKD. V dropped 3 bases and J dropped 3 bases, with 6 bases sitting between them. The count of this clone is one. Clones were sequenced by immunoSEQ multiplex PCR, and TCRdb holds only the in-frame ones, with some missing. The sample lists approximately 160,000 clones, about 91% occurring once. The receptor was derived from a woman aged 40 to 50 in good health. The V and J genes are TRBV10-3 and TRBJ2-1; D not resolved. Source material: blood. The CDR3 DNA is TGTGCCATCAGTGACGACCTCTACAATGAGCAGTTCTTC. It specifies CAISDDLYNEQFF.